The clone carrying this TCR beta chain was counted a single time. Its antigen is still unknown. The data derive from a study of CD8+CD57+ T cells in acquired aplastic anemia. The wider study: Healthy CD8+ samples averaged about 10 million reads. Regarding the study as a whole: The same twenty-nine CD8+ CDR3 sequences occurred in patients and in controls. Patients and controls were not found to differ significantly in CD8+ Simpson's diversity.

The study profiled TCR beta VDJ and CDR3 using genomic DNA as template. TCRdb reprocessed the reads via MiXCR and lists one record per CDR3 protein. The table shows roughly 420,000 distinct CDR3 sequences, with about two thirds occurring only once. Trimming took 3 bases from V and 5 from J, leaving 16 bases between them. Per the germline V gene, CDR1 is DFQATT and CDR2 is SNEGSKA (reference sequence). CDR3 length: 14 residues. The source is a human donor in good health, serving as a control. The J gene is TRBJ1-1, the V gene TRBV20-1; possible D gene TRBD1, 5 bases. The sample consisted of sorted CD4+, CD8+, or CD8+CD57+ T cells (not recorded which) from PBMCs. CDR3 nucleotides: TGCAGTGCTAGTCATACGGCGGGGACGACTGAAGCTTTCTTT. Its translation: CSASHTAGTTEAFF.